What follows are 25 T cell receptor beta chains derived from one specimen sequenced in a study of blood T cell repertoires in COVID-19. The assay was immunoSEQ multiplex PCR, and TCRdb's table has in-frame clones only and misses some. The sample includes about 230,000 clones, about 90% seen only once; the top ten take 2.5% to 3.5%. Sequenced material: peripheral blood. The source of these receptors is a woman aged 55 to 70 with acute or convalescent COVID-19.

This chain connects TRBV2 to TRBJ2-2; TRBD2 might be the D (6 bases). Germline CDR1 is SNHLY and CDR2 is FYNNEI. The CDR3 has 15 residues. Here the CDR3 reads CAKGGVLRDTGELFF. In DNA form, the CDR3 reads TGTGCTAAGGGAGGAGTACTTCGCGACACCGGGGAGCTGTTTTTT.

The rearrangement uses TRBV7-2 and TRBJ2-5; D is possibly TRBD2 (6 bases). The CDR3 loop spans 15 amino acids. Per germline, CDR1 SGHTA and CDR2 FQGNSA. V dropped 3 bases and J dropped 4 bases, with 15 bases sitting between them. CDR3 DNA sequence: TGTGCCAGCAGCTTTGGGGGGTCGTTGGGAGAGACCCAGTACTTC. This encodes CASSFGGSLGETQYF.

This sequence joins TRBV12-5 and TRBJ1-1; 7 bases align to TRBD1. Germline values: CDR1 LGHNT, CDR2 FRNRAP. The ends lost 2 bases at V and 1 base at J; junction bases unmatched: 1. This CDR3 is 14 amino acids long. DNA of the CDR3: TGTGCTAGTGGTTTGAACAGGGGGAACACTGAAGCTTTCTTT. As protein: CASGLNRGNTEAFF.

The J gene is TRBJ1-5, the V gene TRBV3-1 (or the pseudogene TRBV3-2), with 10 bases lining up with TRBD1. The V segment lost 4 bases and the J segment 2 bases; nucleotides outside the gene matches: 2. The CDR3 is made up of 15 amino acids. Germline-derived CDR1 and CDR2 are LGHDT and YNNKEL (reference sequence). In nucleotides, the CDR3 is TGTGCCAGCAGCCTTGGGACAGGGGGCAATCAGCCCCAGCATTTT. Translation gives CASSLGTGGNQPQHF.

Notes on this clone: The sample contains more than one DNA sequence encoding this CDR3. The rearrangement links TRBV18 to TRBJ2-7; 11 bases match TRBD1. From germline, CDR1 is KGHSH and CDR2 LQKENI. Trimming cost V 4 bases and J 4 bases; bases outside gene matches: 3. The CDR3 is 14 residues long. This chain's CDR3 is CASSLGQGAYEQYF. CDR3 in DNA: TGTGCCAGCTCACTCGGACAGGGGGCTTACGAGCAGTACTTC.

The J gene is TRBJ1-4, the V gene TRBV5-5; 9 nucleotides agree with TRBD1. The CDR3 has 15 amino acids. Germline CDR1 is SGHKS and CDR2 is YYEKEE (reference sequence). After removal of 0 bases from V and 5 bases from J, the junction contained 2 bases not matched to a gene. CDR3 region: CASSLGTGANEKLFF. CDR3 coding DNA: TGTGCCAGCAGCTTGGGGACAGGGGCAAATGAAAAACTGTTTTTT.

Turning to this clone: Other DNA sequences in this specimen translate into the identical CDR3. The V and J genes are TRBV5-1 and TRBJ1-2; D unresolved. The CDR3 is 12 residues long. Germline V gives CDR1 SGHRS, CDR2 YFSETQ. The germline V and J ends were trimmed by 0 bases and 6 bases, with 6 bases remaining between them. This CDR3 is CASSLGEHGYTF. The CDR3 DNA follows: TGCGCCAGCAGCTTGGGTGAGCATGGCTACACCTTC.

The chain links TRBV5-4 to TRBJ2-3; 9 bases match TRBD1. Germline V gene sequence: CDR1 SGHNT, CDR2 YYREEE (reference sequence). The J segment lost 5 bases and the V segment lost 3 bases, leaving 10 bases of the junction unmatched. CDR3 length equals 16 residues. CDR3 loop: CASSSAPGQGKDTQYF. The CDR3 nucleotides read TGTGCCAGCAGCTCCGCACCGGGACAGGGAAAAGATACGCAGTATTTT.

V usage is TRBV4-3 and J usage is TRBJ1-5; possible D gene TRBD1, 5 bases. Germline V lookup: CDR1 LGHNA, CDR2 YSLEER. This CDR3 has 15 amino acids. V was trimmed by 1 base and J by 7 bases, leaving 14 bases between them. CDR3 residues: CASSQVRGVGQPQHF. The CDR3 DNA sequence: TGCGCCAGCAGCCAAGTGCGGGGGGTAGGGCAGCCCCAGCATTTT.

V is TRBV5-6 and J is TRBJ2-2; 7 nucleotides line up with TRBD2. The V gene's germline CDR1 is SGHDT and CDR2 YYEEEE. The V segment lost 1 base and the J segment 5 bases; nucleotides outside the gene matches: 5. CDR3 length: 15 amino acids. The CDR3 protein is CASSLQGRETGELFF. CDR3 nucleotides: TGTGCCAGCAGCTTGCAAGGGCGGGAGACCGGGGAGCTGTTTTTT.

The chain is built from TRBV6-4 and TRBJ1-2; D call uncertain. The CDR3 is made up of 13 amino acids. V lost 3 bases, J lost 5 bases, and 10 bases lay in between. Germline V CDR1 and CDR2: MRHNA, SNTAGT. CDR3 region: CASSDSGLYGYTF. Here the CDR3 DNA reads TGTGCCAGCAGTGATTCTGGGCTATATGGCTACACCTTC.

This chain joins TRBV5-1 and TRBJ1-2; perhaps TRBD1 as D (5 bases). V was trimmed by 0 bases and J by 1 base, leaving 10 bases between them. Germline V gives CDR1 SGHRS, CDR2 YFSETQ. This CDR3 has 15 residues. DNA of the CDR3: TGCGCCAGCAGCTTGGAGGAGGGGATTAACTATGGCTACACCTTC. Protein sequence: CASSLEEGINYGYTF.

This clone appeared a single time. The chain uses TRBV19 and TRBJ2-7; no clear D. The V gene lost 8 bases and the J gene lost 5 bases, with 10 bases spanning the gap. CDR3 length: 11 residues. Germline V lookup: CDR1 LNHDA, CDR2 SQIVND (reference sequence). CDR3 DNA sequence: TGTGCCAGTTCGGAGCTCAACGAGCAGTACTTC. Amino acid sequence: CASSELNEQYF.

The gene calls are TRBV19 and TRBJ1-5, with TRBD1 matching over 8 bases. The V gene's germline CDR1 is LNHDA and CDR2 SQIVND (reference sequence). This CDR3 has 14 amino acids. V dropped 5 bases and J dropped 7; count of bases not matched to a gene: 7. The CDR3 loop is CASSLLTGVQPQHF. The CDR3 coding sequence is TGTGCCAGTAGTTTACTGACAGGGGTGCAGCCCCAGCATTTT.

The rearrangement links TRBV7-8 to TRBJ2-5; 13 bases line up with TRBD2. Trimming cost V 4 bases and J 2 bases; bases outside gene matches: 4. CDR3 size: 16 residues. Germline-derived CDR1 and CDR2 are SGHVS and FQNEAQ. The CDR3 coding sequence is TGTGCCAGCAGCTCGCGACTAGCGGGAGGACAAGAGACCCAGTACTTC. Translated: CASSSRLAGGQETQYF.

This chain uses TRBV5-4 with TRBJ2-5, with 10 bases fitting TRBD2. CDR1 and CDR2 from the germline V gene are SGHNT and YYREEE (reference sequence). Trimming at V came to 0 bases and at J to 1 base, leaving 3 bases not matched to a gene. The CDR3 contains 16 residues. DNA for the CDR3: TGTGCCAGCAGCTTGGGGTTAGCGGGGGGCCAAGAGACCCAGTACTTC. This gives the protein CASSLGLAGGQETQYF.

CDR3 nucleotides: TGTGCCAGCAGCCCAGAGGGGGCTGAGGGGTATGGCTACACCTTC. This gives the protein CASSPEGAEGYGYTF. The chain uses TRBV9 and TRBJ1-2, with 7 bases fitting TRBD1. This CDR3 is built from 15 residues. The V and J ends lost 4 bases and 5 bases, in that order; junction bases with no gene match: 11. CDR1 and CDR2 (germline): SGDLS, YYNGEE. The whole variable domain, remainder taken from reference TRBV9 and TRBJ1-2, is DSGVTQTPKHLITATGQRVTLRCSPRSGDLSVYWYQQSLDQGLQFLIQYYNGEERAKGNILERFSAQQFPDLHSELNLSSLELGDSALYFCASSPEGAEGYGYTFGSGTRLTVV.

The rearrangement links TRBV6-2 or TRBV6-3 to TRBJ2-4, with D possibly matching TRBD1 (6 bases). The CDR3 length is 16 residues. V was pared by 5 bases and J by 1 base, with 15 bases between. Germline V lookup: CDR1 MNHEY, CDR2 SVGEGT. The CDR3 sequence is CASSTPQGGAKNIQYF. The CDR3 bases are TGTGCCAGCAGTACGCCACAGGGTGGGGCCAAAAACATTCAGTACTTC.

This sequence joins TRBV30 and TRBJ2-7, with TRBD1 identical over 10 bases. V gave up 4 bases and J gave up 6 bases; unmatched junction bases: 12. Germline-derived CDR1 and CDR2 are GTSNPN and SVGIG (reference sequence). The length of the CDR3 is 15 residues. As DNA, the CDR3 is TGTGCCTGGACTCGTCGAGAGACAGGGGGCTTCGAGCAGTACTTC. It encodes CAWTRRETGGFEQYF.

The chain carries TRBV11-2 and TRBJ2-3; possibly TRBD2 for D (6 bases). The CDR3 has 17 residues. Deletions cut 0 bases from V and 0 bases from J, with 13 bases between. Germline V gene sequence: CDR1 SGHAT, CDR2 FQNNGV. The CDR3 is CASSLDGGAVSTDTQYF. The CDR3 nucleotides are TGTGCCAGCAGCTTAGATGGCGGGGCGGTCAGCACAGATACGCAGTATTTT.

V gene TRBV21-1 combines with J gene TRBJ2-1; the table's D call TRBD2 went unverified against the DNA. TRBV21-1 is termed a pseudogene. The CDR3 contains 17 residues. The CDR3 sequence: CASSKELAGASYNEQFF. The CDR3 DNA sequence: TGTGCCAGCAGCAAAGAATTAGCGGGGGCCTCCTACAATGAGCAGTTCTTC.

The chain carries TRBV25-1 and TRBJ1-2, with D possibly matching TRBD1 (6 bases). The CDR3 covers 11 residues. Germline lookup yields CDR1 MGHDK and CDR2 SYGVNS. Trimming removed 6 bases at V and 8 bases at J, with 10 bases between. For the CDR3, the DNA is TGTGCCAGCAGCCAAACAGGGGGCTACACCTTC. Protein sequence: CASSQTGGYTF.

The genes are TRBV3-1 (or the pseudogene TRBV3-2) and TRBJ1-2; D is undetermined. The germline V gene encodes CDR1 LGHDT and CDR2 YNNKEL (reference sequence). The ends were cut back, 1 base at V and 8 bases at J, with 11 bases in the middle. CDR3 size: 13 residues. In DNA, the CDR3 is TGTGCCAGCAGCCAAGCCCAGGCTTGGGGCTACACCTTC. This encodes CASSQAQAWGYTF.

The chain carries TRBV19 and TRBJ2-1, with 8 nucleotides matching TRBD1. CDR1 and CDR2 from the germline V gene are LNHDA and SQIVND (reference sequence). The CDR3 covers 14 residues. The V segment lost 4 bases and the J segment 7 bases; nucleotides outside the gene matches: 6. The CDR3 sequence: CASSRTGIWNEQFF. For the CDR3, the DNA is TGTGCCAGTAGTAGGACAGGGATATGGAATGAGCAGTTCTTC.

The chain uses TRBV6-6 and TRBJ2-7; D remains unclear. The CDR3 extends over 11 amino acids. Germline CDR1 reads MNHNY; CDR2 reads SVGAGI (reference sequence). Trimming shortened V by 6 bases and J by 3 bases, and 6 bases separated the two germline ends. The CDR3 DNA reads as TGTGCCAGCAGCGGAGTCTACGAGCAGTACTTC. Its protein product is CASSGVYEQYF.